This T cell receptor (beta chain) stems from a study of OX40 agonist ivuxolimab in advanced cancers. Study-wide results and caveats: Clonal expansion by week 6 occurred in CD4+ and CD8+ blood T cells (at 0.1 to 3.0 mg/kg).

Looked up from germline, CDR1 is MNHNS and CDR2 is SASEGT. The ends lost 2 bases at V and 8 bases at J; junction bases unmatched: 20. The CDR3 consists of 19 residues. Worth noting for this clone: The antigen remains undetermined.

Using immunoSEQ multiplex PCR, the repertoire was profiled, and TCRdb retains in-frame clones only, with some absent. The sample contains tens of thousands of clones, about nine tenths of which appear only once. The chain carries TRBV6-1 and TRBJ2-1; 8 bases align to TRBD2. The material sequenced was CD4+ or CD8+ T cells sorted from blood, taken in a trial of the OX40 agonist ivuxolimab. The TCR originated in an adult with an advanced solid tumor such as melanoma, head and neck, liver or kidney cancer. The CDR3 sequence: CASSESVVLAGLVGDEQFF. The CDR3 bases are TGTGCCAGCAGTGAATCGGTGGTGTTAGCGGGACTCGTAGGCGATGAGCAGTTCTTC.